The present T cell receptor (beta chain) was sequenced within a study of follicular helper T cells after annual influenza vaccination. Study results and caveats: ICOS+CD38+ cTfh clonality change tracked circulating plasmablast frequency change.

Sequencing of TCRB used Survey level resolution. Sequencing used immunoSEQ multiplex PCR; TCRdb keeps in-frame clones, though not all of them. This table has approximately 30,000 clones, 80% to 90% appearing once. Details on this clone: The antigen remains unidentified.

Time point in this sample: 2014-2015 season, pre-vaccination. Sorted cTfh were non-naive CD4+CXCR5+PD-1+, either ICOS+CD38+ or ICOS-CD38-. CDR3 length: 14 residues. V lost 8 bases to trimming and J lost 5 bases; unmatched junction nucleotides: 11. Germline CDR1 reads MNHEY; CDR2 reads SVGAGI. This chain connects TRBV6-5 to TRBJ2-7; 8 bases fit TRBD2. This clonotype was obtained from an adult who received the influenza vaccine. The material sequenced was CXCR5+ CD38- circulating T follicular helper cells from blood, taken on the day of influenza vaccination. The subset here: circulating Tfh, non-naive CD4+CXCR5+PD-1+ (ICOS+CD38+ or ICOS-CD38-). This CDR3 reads CASFPSGSTHEQYF. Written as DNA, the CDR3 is TGTGCCAGCTTCCCCAGCGGGAGCACCCACGAGCAGTACTTC.